One sample yielded the 18 T cell receptor beta chains listed below, sequenced in a study of blood T cell repertoires in COVID-19. Data came from immunoSEQ multiplex PCR; TCRdb stores just in-frame clones and leaves some out. The sample comprises about 440,000 clones, approximately 90% of which are singletons, and around 4.4% rests with the top ten. The sample consisted of peripheral blood. Receptor source: a woman aged 30 to 39 with acute or convalescent COVID-19.

The gene calls are TRBV4-1 and TRBJ2-3; the match to TRBD1 covers 7 bases. The CDR3 covers 19 residues. V shed 0 bases, J shed 5 bases, and the junction held 17 bases outside the gene matches. Germline lookup yields CDR1 MGHRA and CDR2 YSYEKL. The CDR3 nucleotides are TGCGCCAGCAGCCAAGACGCGGCCACGGAGACAGGGTTGCGAGATACGCAGTATTTT. Encoded protein: CASSQDAATETGLRDTQYF.

The chain recombines TRBV4-1 with TRBJ2-7, with TRBD1 matching 11 bases. The CDR3 contains 15 residues. Per germline, CDR1 MGHRA and CDR2 YSYEKL. The V segment lost 6 bases and the J segment 2 bases; nucleotides outside the gene matches: 6. CDR3 bases: TGCGCCAGCAGTCTCGGGACAGGGGGTACCTACGAGCAGTACTTC. Translated: CASSLGTGGTYEQYF.

The rearrangement joins TRBV6-6 to TRBJ1-6, with 7 bases fitting TRBD1. The V segment lost 7 bases and the J segment 0 bases; nucleotides outside the gene matches: 3. The CDR3 sequence is 15 residues long. CDR1 is MNHNY, CDR2 SVGAGI, per germline (reference sequence). The CDR3 protein is CASTNRGSYNSPLHF. DNA of the CDR3: TGTGCCAGCACCAACAGGGGCTCCTATAATTCACCCCTCCACTTT.

V and J are TRBV24-1 and TRBJ1-1; D remains ambiguous. The CDR3 consists of 13 residues. The germline gives CDR1 KGHDR, CDR2 SFDVKD. V was shortened by 2 bases and J by 1 base, with 4 bases between the two germline ends. The CDR3 bases are TGTGCCACCAGTGATTCAGGGAACACTGAAGCTTTCTTT. This encodes CATSDSGNTEAFF.

In nucleotides, the CDR3 is TGTGCCAGCAGCTCAACCGGGACAAAAACCGGGGAGCTGTTTTTT. Translated: CASSSTGTKTGELFF. The V call is TRBV7-6, the J call TRBJ2-2, with a possible D match to TRBD1 (6 bases). V lost 4 bases and J lost 5, with 14 bases in between. CDR1 is SGHVS and CDR2 is FNYEAQ in the germline V gene. This CDR3 contains 15 residues. Full variable domain (missing parts from reference TRBV7-6 and TRBJ2-2): GAGVSQSPRYKVTKRGQDVALRCDPISGHVSLYWYRQALGQGPEFLTYFNYEAQQDKSGLPNDRFSAERPEGSISTLTIQRTEQRDSAMYRCASSSTGTKTGELFFGEGSRLTVL.

In DNA, the CDR3 is TGCAGCGTTTTTGGGCTACCGGGACAGGGGGTCTATGGCTACACCTTC. Translating it yields CSVFGLPGQGVYGYTF. This chain joins TRBV29-1 and TRBJ1-2; 11 nucleotides agree with TRBD1. The germline V gene encodes CDR1 SQVTM and CDR2 ANQGSEA. The V segment lost 5 bases and the J segment 4 bases; nucleotides outside the gene matches: 12. CDR3 length: 16 amino acids.

The V gene is TRBV27, the J gene TRBJ1-1; TRBD1 agrees at 8 bases. The CDR3 totals 14 residues. Trimming at V came to 8 bases and at J to 5 bases, leaving 10 bases not matched to a gene. CDR1 and CDR2 (germline): MNHEY, SMNVEV (reference sequence). The CDR3 region is CASSFGTGRTEAFF. As DNA, the CDR3 is TGTGCCAGCTCGTTCGGGACAGGAAGGACTGAAGCTTTCTTT.

This clone was seen ten or more times. The rearrangement uses TRBV23-1 and TRBJ1-1, with D hard to call. TRBV23-1 is annotated as an ORF whose role is uncertain. Trimming removed 8 bases at V and 5 bases at J, with 6 bases between. This CDR3 has 10 amino acids. CDR3 coding DNA: TGCGCCAGCCTAAAAACTGAAGCTTTCTTT. This sequence encodes CASLKTEAFF.

The chain employs TRBV15 and TRBJ2-4; D perhaps matches TRBD1 (6 bases). CDR1 LNHNV and CDR2 YYDKDF come from the germline V gene (reference sequence). The CDR3 has 12 amino acids. The V end lost 5 bases, the J end lost 7 bases, and 9 bases lay between the germline ends. The CDR3 loop is CATSWGRNIQYF. For the CDR3, the DNA is TGTGCCACCAGCTGGGGGCGGAACATTCAGTACTTC.

This chain uses TRBV12-3 or TRBV12-4 with TRBJ2-3; D gene ambiguous. The CDR3 is made up of 12 amino acids. V was shortened by 5 bases and J by 0 bases, with 3 bases between the two germline ends. This CDR3 reads CASSVSTDTQYF. The CDR3, as DNA: TGTGCCAGCAGTGTAAGCACAGATACGCAGTATTTT.

V is TRBV5-1 and J is TRBJ2-1; TRBD1 might be the D (5 bases). The V end lost 4 bases, the J end lost 5 bases, and 13 bases lay between the germline ends. The germline gives CDR1 SGHRS, CDR2 YFSETQ. The CDR3 is 14 amino acids. CDR3 amino acids: CASSPPSTDNEQFF. Written as DNA, the CDR3 is TGCGCCAGCAGCCCACCTTCGACAGACAATGAGCAGTTCTTC.

The rearrangement joins TRBV3-1 (or the pseudogene TRBV3-2) to TRBJ1-2, with D unresolved. Germline assignment: CDR1 LGHDT and CDR2 YNNKEL (reference sequence). CDR3 size: 13 residues. V lost 2 bases and J 5 bases, leaving 9 bases between the germline ends. This chain's CDR3 is CASSQTGLYGYTF. CDR3 nucleotides: TGTGCCAGCAGCCAAACCGGGTTATATGGCTACACCTTC.

The chain recombines TRBV3-1 (or the pseudogene TRBV3-2) with TRBJ1-1; D is ambiguous. Germline V CDR1 and CDR2: LGHDT, YNNKEL (reference sequence). The CDR3 consists of 12 residues. V lost 3 bases to trimming and J lost 7 bases, with 9 bases between them. CDR3 coding DNA: TGTGCCAGCAGCCATCTAGCAGGTGAAGCTTTCTTT. Translation: CASSHLAGEAFF.

This sequence joins TRBV19 and TRBJ1-5; the match to TRBD1 covers 7 bases. Looked up from germline, CDR1 is LNHDA and CDR2 is SQIVND (reference sequence). The ends lost 5 bases at V and 7 bases at J; junction bases unmatched: 14. The CDR3 has 16 amino acids. CDR3 residues: CASSPRGVRGQQPQHF. CDR3 in DNA: TGTGCCAGTAGTCCCCGGGGAGTGAGGGGGCAACAGCCCCAGCATTTT. The full variable domain, its missing parts supplied by reference TRBV19 and TRBJ1-5, is DGGITQSPKYLFRKEGQNVTLSCEQNLNHDAMYWYRQDPGQGLRLIYYSQIVNDFQKGDIAEGYSVSREKKESFPLTVTSAQKNPTAFYLCASSPRGVRGQQPQHFGDGTRLSIL.

V is TRBV12-5 and J is TRBJ1-5; D possibly corresponds to TRBD1 (6 bases). Per germline, CDR1 LGHNT and CDR2 FRNRAP. The CDR3 consists of 15 residues. Trimming cost V 1 base and J 7 bases, with 14 bases left between them. The CDR3 loop is CASGLDRAKGQPQHF. The CDR3 nucleotides read TGTGCTAGTGGTTTGGACAGGGCCAAGGGGCAGCCCCAGCATTTT.

The gene calls are TRBV19 and TRBJ2-2, with 7 bases matching TRBD1. Germline V lookup: CDR1 LNHDA, CDR2 SQIVND (reference sequence). V shed 4 bases and J 6 bases; nucleotides not matched to a gene: 8. The CDR3 has 15 amino acids. As DNA, the CDR3 is TGTGCCAGTAGTACAGAATTCACAGGGGCCGGGGAGCTGTTTTTT. Protein product: CASSTEFTGAGELFF.

The chain joins TRBV7-8 to TRBJ2-3; TRBD1 aligns across 9 bases. CDR3 length: 16 amino acids. Germline CDR1 SGHVS, CDR2 FQNEAQ. The V segment lost 8 bases and the J segment 0 bases; nucleotides outside the gene matches: 9. The CDR3 sequence: CASSQAGTGSTDTQYF. The CDR3 nucleotides are TGTGCCAGCTCTCAAGCGGGGACAGGGAGCACAGATACGCAGTATTTT.

The rearrangement links TRBV7-2 to TRBJ1-1; a possible D gene is TRBD1 (5 bases). The V end was cut by 6 bases, the J end by 6 bases, with 14 bases between. CDR1 SGHTA and CDR2 FQGNSA come from the germline V gene. The CDR3 covers 13 residues. CDR3: CASRGTGEPEAFF. CDR3 in DNA: TGTGCCAGCAGGGGTACGGGGGAACCTGAAGCTTTCTTT.